Given below is one T cell receptor beta chain in context. Patients got ipilimumab 1 mg/kg beginning 14 to 28 days post-transplant. Patients got 3 mg/kg IV nivolumab weeks 1, 4, 7, 10, then biweekly through week 26. Assay: immunoSEQ multiplex PCR; the TCRdb copy retains only in-frame clones and omits some. Of 84,000 or so clones detected, 83% appear once; the ten largest clones hold roughly 2%. This CDR3 is 15 amino acids long. The germline V gene has CDR1 SNHLY and CDR2 FYNNEI. J was trimmed by 5 bases and V by 4 bases; bases with no gene match: 5. The data were obtained in a study of ipilimumab plus nivolumab after autologous stem cell transplantation.

The sequencing here drew on PBMCs, taken in a trial of ipilimumab plus nivolumab as post-transplant consolidation. V gene TRBV2 combines with J gene TRBJ2-7; 13 bases map to TRBD2. The receptor's source is a male donor with diffuse large B-cell lymphoma. DNA for the CDR3: TGTGCCAGCAGTGTTGGGGGACTAGCGGGGAACGAGCAGTACTTC. The encoded protein is CASSVGGLAGNEQYF.